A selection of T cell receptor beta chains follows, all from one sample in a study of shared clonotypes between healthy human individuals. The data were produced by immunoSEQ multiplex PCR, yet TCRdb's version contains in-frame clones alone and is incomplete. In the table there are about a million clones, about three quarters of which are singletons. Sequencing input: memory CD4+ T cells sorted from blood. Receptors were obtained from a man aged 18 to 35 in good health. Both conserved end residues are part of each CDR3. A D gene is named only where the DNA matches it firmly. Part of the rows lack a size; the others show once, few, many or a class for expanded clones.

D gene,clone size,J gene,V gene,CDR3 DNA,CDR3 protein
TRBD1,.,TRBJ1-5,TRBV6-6,TGTGCCAGTGCTGACAGGGGGGGTCAGCCCCAGCATTTT,CASADRGGQPQHF
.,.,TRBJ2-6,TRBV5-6,TGTGCCAGCAGCTTACGAACAGCCTCTGGGGCCAACGTCCTGACTTTC,CASSLRTASGANVLTF
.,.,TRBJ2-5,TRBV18,TGTGCCAGCTCACCACCGAACAGTCAAGAGACCCAGTACTTC,CASSPPNSQETQYF
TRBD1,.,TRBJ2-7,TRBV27,TGTGCCAGCAGTCAGACAGGGAACGAGCAGTACTTC,CASSQTGNEQYF
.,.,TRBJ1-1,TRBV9,TGTGCCAGCAGCCCCCGGTATGAGAACACTGAAGCTTTCTTT,CASSPRYENTEAFF
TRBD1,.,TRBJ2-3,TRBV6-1,TGTGCCAGCAGTGGCTCGAACAGGGGGTACGCAGATACGCAGTATTTT,CASSGSNRGYADTQYF
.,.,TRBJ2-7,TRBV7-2,TGTGCCAGCAGCTCAGCCTATGTCGGCGAGCAGTACTTC,CASSSAYVGEQYF
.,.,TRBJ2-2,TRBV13,TGTGCCAGCACCACGGGGAGGCGGACCGGGGAGCTGTTTTTT,CASTTGRRTGELFF
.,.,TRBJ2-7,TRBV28,TGTGCCAGCAGGTCTGGTCAGGGTTCCTACGAGCAGTACTTC,CASRSGQGSYEQYF
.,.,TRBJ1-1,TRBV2,TGTGCCAGCAGTGAAGGGGCACACCTCACTGAAGCTTTCTTT,CASSEGAHLTEAFF
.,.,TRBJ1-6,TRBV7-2,TGTGCCAGCAGCTTAGTCGAGGGAGGTAATTCACCCCTCCACTTT,CASSLVEGGNSPLHF
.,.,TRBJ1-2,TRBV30,TGTGCCTGGAGTGTAAATTGGCAGACTAACACCTATGGCTACACCTTC,CAWSVNWQTNTYGYTF
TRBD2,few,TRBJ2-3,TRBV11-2,TGTGCCAGCAGCTTAGGGGGACTAGCCGGAACAGATACGCAGTATTTT,CASSLGGLAGTDTQYF
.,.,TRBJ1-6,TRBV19,TGTGCCAGTAGCGATCGGCAGGAGTTTAATTCACCCCTCCACTTT,CASSDRQEFNSPLHF
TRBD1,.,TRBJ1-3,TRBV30,TGTGCCTGGGGGCGGAGAGACAGGGGTGGAAACACCATATATTTT,CAWGRRDRGGNTIYF
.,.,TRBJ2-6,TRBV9,TGTGCCAGCAGCTTGGGGCCGGCCCCCGCAGCCAACGTCCTGACTTTC,CASSLGPAPAANVLTF
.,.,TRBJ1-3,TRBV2,TGTGCCAGCAGAGGGGGACTTTTAGGAAACACCATATATTTT,CASRGGLLGNTIYF
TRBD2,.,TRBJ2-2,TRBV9,TGTGCCAGCAGCCGGGGGGACTACACCGGGGAGCTGTTTTTT,CASSRGDYTGELFF
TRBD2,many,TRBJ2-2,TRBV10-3,TGTGCCACCCAGCCAGCGGGGGGGAACACCGGGGAGCTGTTTTTT,CATQPAGGNTGELFF
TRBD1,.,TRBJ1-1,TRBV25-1,TGTGCCAGCAGTCAGGGGGGGATGAACACTGAAGCTTTCTTT,CASSQGGMNTEAFF
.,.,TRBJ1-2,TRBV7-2,TGTGCCAGCAGCCAGGACAACGACTATGGCTACACCTTC,CASSQDNDYGYTF
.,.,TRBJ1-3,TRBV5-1,TGCGCCAGCAGCTTGCCGGGAGCAGGAAACACCATATATTTT,CASSLPGAGNTIYF
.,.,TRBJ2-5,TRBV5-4,TGTGCCAGCAGCTTTGGGAGGGGGGGAGAGACCCAGTACTTC,CASSFGRGGETQYF
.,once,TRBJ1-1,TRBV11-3,TGTGCCAGCAGCGAGACGTCCTTCACTGAAGCTTTCTTT,CASSETSFTEAFF
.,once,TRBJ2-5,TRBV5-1,TGCGCCAGCAGCTTGGGGACTTTAGCGTCCCGGCAAGAGACCCAGTACTTC,CASSLGTLASRQETQYF
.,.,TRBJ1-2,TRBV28,TGTGCCAGCAGTGTAAACAGGGTTAACTATGGCTACACCTTC,CASSVNRVNYGYTF
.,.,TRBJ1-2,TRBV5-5,TGTGCCAGCAGCTTGTTGGGGTTATCAAACTATGGCTACACCTTC,CASSLLGLSNYGYTF
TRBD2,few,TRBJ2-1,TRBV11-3,TGTGCCAGCAGCTTAGAAATCGGGACTAGCGGGCTGGCGGGCAATGAGCAGTTCTTC,CASSLEIGTSGLAGNEQFF